Presented here are 26 T cell receptor beta chains from one specimen sequenced in a study of vaccination and CD4 T cells after COVID-19. No antigen has been identified for these receptors. The treatment denotes: roughly ten-day PBMC culture with coronavirus spike peptide pools or control peptides (ViraFEST assay). These CD4+ T cells came from an unexposed donor, sampled before the COVID-19 pandemic (2011-2018). Sequenced with the Oncomine TCR Beta short-read assay was DNA taken from cultured CD4+ T cells. TCRdb used MiXCR to reprocess the PCR reads, holding one entry per CDR3 protein. The sample contains 5,000 to 8,000 distinct CDR3 sequences, approximately 52% of which appear only once. The sample consisted of CD4+ T cells from blood, cultured in vitro. The receptors originated from a human donor in good health.

This chain uses TRBV7-6 with TRBJ2-3, with D unresolved. CDR1 is SGHVS and CDR2 is FNYEAQ in the germline V gene. V lost 1 base, J lost 3 bases, and 8 bases lay in between. The CDR3 is 14 amino acids. CDR3 coding DNA: TGTGCCAGCAGCTTAGGATCGGAGACAGATACGCAGTATTTT. It yields the protein CASSLGSETDTQYF. Filled out from reference TRBV7-6 and TRBJ2-3, the complete variable domain reads GAGVSQSPRYKVTKRGQDVALRCDPISGHVSLYWYRQALGQGPEFLTYFNYEAQQDKSGLPNDRFSAERPEGSISTLTIQRTEQRDSAMYRCASSLGSETDTQYFGPGTRLTVL.

This clonotype was counted a few times. The genes are TRBV7-2 and TRBJ2-7; 8 bases agree with TRBD2. The germline gives CDR1 SGHTA, CDR2 FQGNSA. CDR3 length equals 15 residues. Trimming took 6 bases from V and 0 from J; bases not matched to a gene: 7. The CDR3 loop is CASRAGGTLSYEQYF. CDR3 nucleotides: TGTGCCAGCAGGGCGGGGGGTACCCTCTCCTACGAGCAGTACTTC.

V usage is TRBV27 and J usage is TRBJ2-7, with D tentatively TRBD1 (6 bases). Germline V gene sequence: CDR1 MNHEY, CDR2 SMNVEV (reference sequence). This CDR3 spans 13 amino acids. The V gene lost 4 bases and the J gene lost 6 bases, with 13 bases spanning the gap. CDR3 loop: CASSWDKEGEQYF. DNA for the CDR3: TGTGCCAGCAGTTGGGACAAAGAGGGCGAGCAGTACTTC.

The chain carries TRBV2 and TRBJ2-7; 10 positions agree with TRBD1. The length of the CDR3 is 16 residues. Germline trimming cut 6 bases from V and 9 bases from J; bases unmatched to any gene: 17. Per the germline V gene, CDR1 is SNHLY and CDR2 is FYNNEI. CDR3: CASRERSGTGAALQYF. DNA for the CDR3: TGTGCCAGCAGAGAGAGATCCGGGACAGGGGCCGCGCTGCAGTACTTC.

This rearrangement joins TRBV7-8 to TRBJ2-7; D gene unclear. CDR1 SGHVS and CDR2 FQNEAQ come from the germline V gene. This CDR3 contains 12 residues. Trimming took off 1 base at V and 4 bases at J, with 5 bases between the two ends. The CDR3 sequence: CASSLGVYEQYF. In DNA, the CDR3 is TGTGCCAGCAGCTTAGGCGTGTACGAGCAGTACTTC. Together with reference TRBV7-8 and TRBJ2-7, the CDR3 gives the full variable domain: GAGVSQSPRYKVAKRGQDVALRCDPISGHVSLFWYQQALGQGPEFLTYFQNEAQLDKSGLPSDRFFAERPEGSVSTLKIQRTQQEDSAVYLCASSLGVYEQYFGPGTRLTVT.

V is TRBV12-3 or TRBV12-4 and J is TRBJ2-1; 10 bases fit TRBD2. V was clipped by 4 bases and J by 6 bases; unmatched bases: 0. The CDR3 sequence is 13 residues long. The CDR3 region is CASSWTSGNEQFF. DNA for the CDR3: TGTGCCAGCAGTTGGACTAGCGGCAATGAGCAGTTCTTC.

The chain recombines TRBV7-9 with TRBJ1-4, with D possibly TRBD1 on 5 matching bases. Deletions cut 7 bases from V and 8 bases from J, with 20 bases between. CDR1 and CDR2 (germline): SEHNR, FQNEAQ (reference sequence). The CDR3 totals 15 residues. CDR3 sequence (DNA): TGTGCCAGCAACAAGGGACTGCGGGAGTTAGAAAAACTGTTTTTT. This gives the protein CASNKGLRELEKLFF.

The chain combines TRBV25-1 with TRBJ1-2; a weak D match, TRBD1 (5 bases). V was shortened by 5 bases and J by 7 bases, with 14 bases between the two germline ends. The CDR3 loop spans 13 amino acids. From germline, CDR1 is MGHDK and CDR2 SYGVNS. This CDR3 reads CASSISTVGGYTF. The CDR3 DNA is TGTGCCAGCAGTATCTCGACAGTTGGTGGCTACACCTTC.

This clonotype was counted only a few times. This sequence joins TRBV14 and TRBJ2-7; either TRBD1 or TRBD2 may fit D (5 bases each). V gave up 8 bases and J gave up 2 bases, with 16 bases separating them. This CDR3 is 14 amino acids long. Germline CDR1 is SGHDN and CDR2 is FVKESK. The CDR3 DNA sequence: TGTGCCAGCGCACGGGGACGCCCACCCTACGAGCAGTACTTC. Its translation: CASARGRPPYEQYF.

This clonotype was seen more than once but under ten times. CDR3 nucleotides: TGCGCCAGCAGTGAAAGGGAAGAAAGCAATCAGCCCCAGCATTTT. Translating it yields CASSEREESNQPQHF. The genes are TRBV10-1 and TRBJ1-5; D uncertain. V was trimmed by 3 bases and J by 1 base, leaving 10 bases between them. This CDR3 comprises 15 residues. CDR1 WNHNN and CDR2 SYGVQD come from the germline V gene (reference sequence).

The chain has TRBV5-1 and TRBJ2-3; the D gene could be TRBD1 or TRBD2 (6 bases each). Looked up from germline, CDR1 is SGHRS and CDR2 is YFSETQ. The CDR3 length is 15 residues. The ends were cut back, 3 bases at V and 2 bases at J, with 13 bases in the middle. The CDR3 reads CASSSERGPTDTQYF. CDR3 DNA sequence: TGCGCCAGCAGCTCTGAACGGGGGCCCACAGATACGCAGTATTTT.

This clonotype was counted a few times. V usage is TRBV7-8 and J usage is TRBJ1-6; 8 bases are shared with TRBD1. Trimming took 2 bases from V and 14 from J; bases not matched to a gene: 5. The CDR3 has 13 residues. The germline CDR1 and CDR2 sequences are SGHVS and FQNEAQ. CDR3 residues: CASSLKDRVALHF. The CDR3 DNA is TGTGCCAGCAGCTTAAAGGACAGGGTTGCCCTCCACTTT.

The rearrangement uses TRBV10-1 and TRBJ1-6, with D possibly being TRBD1 (6 bases). V gave up 10 bases and J gave up 9 bases, with 16 bases separating them. Germline-derived CDR1 and CDR2 are WNHNN and SYGVQD (reference sequence). The CDR3 loop spans 13 amino acids. CDR3 region: CATQDRPGSPLHF. CDR3 bases: TGCGCCACACAAGACAGGCCTGGTTCACCCCTCCACTTT.

The count of this clonotype is one. The junction does not match germline at one end; this may be a read error. The chain uses TRBV27 and TRBJ2-5, with 10 bases identical to TRBD1. CDR3 length: 16 amino acids. The germline CDR1 and CDR2 sequences are MNHEY and SMNVEV (reference sequence). CDR3 nucleotide sequence: TGTGCCAGCAGACCCCGCCCGACAGGGGGCCTGGAGATCCAGTACTTC. Translating gives CASRPRPTGGLEIQYF.

This clonotype was recorded only once. The junction and the germline gene differ at one end; a read error may be behind it. The chain carries TRBV15 and TRBJ1-5, with TRBD1 identical over 8 bases. CDR1 is LNHNV, CDR2 YYDKDF, per germline (reference sequence). The CDR3 has 15 amino acids. CDR3 in amino acids: CATSREGQVNRPQHF. The CDR3 coding sequence is TGTGCCACCAGCAGGGAGGGACAGGTTAATCGGCCCCAGCATTTT.

The chain carries TRBV27 and TRBJ2-2; TRBD1 aligns across 7 bases. The germline gives CDR1 MNHEY, CDR2 SMNVEV (reference sequence). This CDR3 is 14 amino acids long. The junction had 5 bases not matched to a gene; V was cut back by 5 bases and J by 5 bases. DNA of the CDR3: TGTGCCAGCAGTCGGACAGGATGGACCGGGGAGCTGTTTTTT. Translated, it gives CASSRTGWTGELFF.

This clonotype has a handful of counts. The rearrangement joins TRBV5-1 to TRBJ1-5; 10 bases match TRBD1. The V gene's germline CDR1 is SGHRS and CDR2 YFSETQ. The J segment lost 3 bases and the V segment lost 4 bases, leaving 10 bases of the junction unmatched. The CDR3 spans 17 residues. The chain's CDR3 is CASSPGTGASANQPQHF. CDR3 in DNA: TGCGCCAGCAGCCCCGGGACAGGGGCCAGTGCCAATCAGCCCCAGCATTTT.

This clonotype was seen more than once but under ten times. The V gene is TRBV7-6, the J gene TRBJ2-7; a weak D match, TRBD1 (6 bases). There are 16 residues in the CDR3. The V end lost 1 base, the J end lost 7 bases, and 20 bases lay between the germline ends. Germline CDR1 reads SGHVS; CDR2 reads FNYEAQ. CDR3 loop: CASSLVRGQGTGEQYF. DNA of the CDR3: TGTGCCAGCAGCTTAGTTCGGGGCCAGGGGACGGGAGAGCAGTACTTC.

The V gene is TRBV7-8, the J gene TRBJ2-5, with D hard to call. This CDR3 comprises 12 residues. The germline V gene encodes CDR1 SGHVS and CDR2 FQNEAQ. The V end lost 5 bases, the J end lost 0 bases, and 4 bases lay between the germline ends. The CDR3 DNA reads TGTGCCAGCAGCCGGGACCAAGAGACCCAGTACTTC. As protein: CASSRDQETQYF. Together with reference TRBV7-8 and TRBJ2-5, the CDR3 gives the full variable domain: GAGVSQSPRYKVAKRGQDVALRCDPISGHVSLFWYQQALGQGPEFLTYFQNEAQLDKSGLPSDRFFAERPEGSVSTLKIQRTQQEDSAVYLCASSRDQETQYFGPGTRLLVL.

The chain carries TRBV7-7 and TRBJ1-5; D possibly corresponds to TRBD1 (6 bases). The CDR3 is made up of 14 amino acids. V was shortened by 5 bases and J by 7 bases, with 15 bases between the two germline ends. Germline V CDR1 and CDR2: SSHAT, FNYEAQ (reference sequence). The CDR3 here is CASSDRGQGQPQHF. Written as DNA, the CDR3 is TGTGCCAGCAGCGACCGGGGGCAGGGACAGCCCCAGCATTTT.

The chain joins TRBV28 to TRBJ1-5; 8 nucleotides match TRBD1. The ends lost 5 bases at V and 7 bases at J; junction bases unmatched: 19. The CDR3 sequence is 18 residues long. CDR1 is MDHEN, CDR2 SYDVKM, per germline. CDR3 nucleotide sequence: TGTGCCAGCAGTCCCGTACCCTCGACAGGGGCTGCTTGGCAGCCCCAGCATTTT. Protein product: CASSPVPSTGAAWQPQHF.

The V call is TRBV20-1, the J call TRBJ1-2, with D possibly being TRBD1 (6 bases). Trimming stripped 5 bases from V and 3 bases from J, with 10 bases between. CDR1 and CDR2 (germline): DFQATT, SNEGSKA (reference sequence). This CDR3 is 12 amino acids long. The CDR3 loop reads CSAQGLDYGYTF. CDR3 in DNA: TGCAGTGCTCAGGGGTTGGACTATGGCTACACCTTC.

CDR3 region: CASSLGGLGETQYF. CDR3 DNA sequence: TGTGCCAGCAGCCTGGGAGGGCTTGGGGAGACCCAGTACTTC. The chain uses TRBV2 and TRBJ2-5; 7 nucleotides match TRBD2. Germline loops: CDR1 SNHLY, CDR2 FYNNEI. The CDR3 has 14 amino acids. The trim removed 6 bases at V and 5 bases at J, leaving 9 bases unmatched.

In this sample, this clonotype turned up once. The chain links TRBV6-1 to TRBJ1-2; D is undetermined. The CDR3 loop spans 13 amino acids. Germline CDR1 is MNHNS and CDR2 is SASEGT. V gave up 6 bases and J gave up 7 bases, with 15 bases separating them. CDR3 region: CASRISEATGYTF. In DNA, the CDR3 is TGTGCCAGCAGGATTTCGGAAGCAACTGGCTACACCTTC.

The table lists this clonotype with a few counts. The CDR3 DNA reads TGTGCCAGCAGTTACTCCGGGACAGGCTGGAATCAGCCCCAGCATTTT. Its translation is CASSYSGTGWNQPQHF. The chain recombines TRBV6-5 with TRBJ1-5, with 8 bases aligning to TRBD1. The CDR3 runs 16 residues. V dropped 0 bases and J dropped 4; count of bases not matched to a gene: 5. CDR1 and CDR2 (germline): MNHEY, SVGAGI.

In this sample, this clonotype is large. J is TRBJ1-2 and V is TRBV10-2; TRBD1 aligns across 10 bases. The CDR3 is made up of 16 amino acids. The V segment lost 1 base and the J segment 4 bases; nucleotides outside the gene matches: 6. Germline V gives CDR1 WSHSY, CDR2 SAAADI. This CDR3 is CASSELVGQGSYGYTF. CDR3 sequence (DNA): TGCGCCAGCAGTGAGTTGGTGGGACAGGGGTCCTATGGCTACACCTTC.